The sequence of this T cell receptor beta chain was determined in a study of cytomegalovirus exposure and HLA in healthy donors. Worth noting for this clone: The antigen is not known.

After removal of 5 bases from V and 3 bases from J, the junction contained 18 bases not matched to a gene. From germline, CDR1 is SGHVS and CDR2 FQNEAQ. This CDR3 has 19 amino acids. Notes on the study in general: Segments of the TCR beta V type were, in most cases, productive about 87% or about 30% of the time in an earlier analysis.

PCR primers comprised 60 Vbeta and 13 Jbeta primers. The table came from immunoSEQ multiplex PCR; TCRdb's copy has only in-frame clones and leaves some out. Seen here are under 200,000 clones, 86% observed once, and the top ten hold around 1.8%. The receptor's source is a woman under 30 in good health and CMV-seronegative. The sample was PBMCs. The gene calls are TRBV7-8 and TRBJ2-1, with 8 bases lining up with TRBD1. In DNA, the CDR3 is TGTGCCAGCAGCCCCAAGGGGCGGCAGGGGGCAATCTTCTACAATGAGCAGTTCTTC. It yields the protein CASSPKGRQGAIFYNEQFF.